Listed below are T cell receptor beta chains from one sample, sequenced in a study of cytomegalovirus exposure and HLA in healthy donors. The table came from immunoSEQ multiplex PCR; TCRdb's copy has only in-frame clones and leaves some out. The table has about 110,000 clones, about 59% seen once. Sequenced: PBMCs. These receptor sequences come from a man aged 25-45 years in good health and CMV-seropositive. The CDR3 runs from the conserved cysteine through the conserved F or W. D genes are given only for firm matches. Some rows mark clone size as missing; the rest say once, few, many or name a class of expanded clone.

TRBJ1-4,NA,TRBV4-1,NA,CASARGVREKLFF,TGCGCCAGTGCCCGGGGGGTTAGGGAAAAACTGTTTTTT
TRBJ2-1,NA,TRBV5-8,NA,CASSLFNYNEQFF,TGTGCCAGCAGCTTGTTTAACTACAATGAGCAGTTCTTC
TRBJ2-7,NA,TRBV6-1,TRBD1,CASSDSGTGISYEQYF,TGTGCCAGCAGTGATTCCGGGACAGGGATATCCTACGAGCAGTACTTC
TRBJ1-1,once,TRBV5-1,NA,CASRGAGNTEAFF,TGCGCCAGCAGAGGTGCAGGCAACACTGAAGCTTTCTTT
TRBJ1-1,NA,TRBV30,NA,CAWSVPGKGSLAEAFF,TGTGCCTGGAGTGTACCAGGAAAGGGGTCCCTCGCTGAAGCTTTCTTT
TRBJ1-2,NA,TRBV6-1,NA,CASSEGRTYGYTF,TGTGCCAGCAGTGAAGGAAGGACTTATGGCTACACCTTC
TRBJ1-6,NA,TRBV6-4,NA,CASSDSGGNSPLHF,TGTGCCAGCAGTGACTCCGGTGGTAATTCACCCCTCCACTTT
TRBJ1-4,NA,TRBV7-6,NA,CASSLQTNEKLFF,TGTGCCAGCAGCTTACAGACAAATGAAAAACTGTTTTTT
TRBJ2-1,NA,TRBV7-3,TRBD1,CASSLGTGHEQFF,TGTGCCAGCAGCCTGGGGACAGGGCATGAGCAGTTCTTC
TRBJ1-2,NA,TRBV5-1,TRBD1,CASSLTGDLDGYTF,TGCGCCAGCAGCTTGACAGGGGACCTGGATGGCTACACCTTC
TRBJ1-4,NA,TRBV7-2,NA,CASSRLVMGGEKLFF,TGTGCCAGCAGCCGTCTAGTAATGGGGGGAGAAAAACTGTTTTTT
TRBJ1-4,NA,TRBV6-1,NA,CASRGPGDEKLFF,TGTGCCAGCAGGGGCCCAGGGGATGAAAAACTGTTTTTT
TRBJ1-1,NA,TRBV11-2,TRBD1,CASSPTTGVRAFF,TGTGCCAGCAGCCCCACGACAGGGGTGAGAGCTTTCTTT
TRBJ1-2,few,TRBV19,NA,CASRDGAANYGYTF,TGTGCCAGTAGGGATGGGGCAGCTAACTATGGCTACACCTTC
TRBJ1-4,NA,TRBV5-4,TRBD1,CASSFDRGDEKLFF,TGTGCCAGCAGTTTTGACAGGGGTGATGAAAAACTGTTTTTT
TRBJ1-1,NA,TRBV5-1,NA,CASSSAFVGAEAFF,TGCGCCAGCAGCTCCGCATTTGTAGGGGCTGAAGCTTTCTTT
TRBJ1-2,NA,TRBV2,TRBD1,CASRRQGANYGYTF,TGTGCCAGCAGGAGACAGGGGGCTAACTATGGCTACACCTTC
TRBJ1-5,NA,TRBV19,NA,CASSMGAGNNQPQHF,TGTGCCAGTAGTATGGGAGCGGGGAACAATCAGCCCCAGCATTTT
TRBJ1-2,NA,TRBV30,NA,CAWSLDIFYGYTF,TGTGCCTGGAGTCTGGACATCTTCTATGGCTACACCTTC
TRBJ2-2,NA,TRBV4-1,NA,CASSHGERTAYTGELFF,TGCGCCAGCAGCCATGGGGAGAGGACCGCCTACACCGGGGAGCTGTTTTTT
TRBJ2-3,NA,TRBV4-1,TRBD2,CASSLSSGRDTQYF,TGCGCCAGCAGCCTCTCTAGCGGGAGAGATACGCAGTATTTT
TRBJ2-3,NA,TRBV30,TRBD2,CAWRKLAGTDTQYF,TGTGCCTGGAGAAAGCTAGCGGGGACAGATACGCAGTATTTT
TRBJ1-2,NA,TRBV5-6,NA,CASSLMTPPNYGYTF,TGTGCCAGCAGCTTAATGACACCGCCTAACTATGGCTACACCTTC
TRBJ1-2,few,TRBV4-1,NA,CASSQEGLNYGYTF,TGCGCCAGCAGCCAAGAGGGGCTAAACTATGGCTACACCTTC
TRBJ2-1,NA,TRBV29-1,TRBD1,CSVVGQGALFNEQFF,TGCAGCGTAGTCGGACAGGGGGCCCTTTTCAATGAGCAGTTCTTC
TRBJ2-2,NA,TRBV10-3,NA,CATRLNTGELFF,TGTGCCACTAGACTGAACACCGGGGAGCTGTTTTTT
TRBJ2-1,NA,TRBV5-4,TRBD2,CASSFRGGSAEQFF,TGTGCCAGCAGCTTTCGCGGGGGGTCGGCTGAGCAGTTCTTC
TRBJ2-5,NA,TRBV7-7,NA,CASSRGGTQYF,TGTGCTAGCAGCCGCGGTGGAACCCAGTACTTC
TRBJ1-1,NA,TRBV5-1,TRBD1,CASSLIPTGFMNTEAFF,TGCGCCAGCAGCTTAATCCCGACAGGGTTCATGAACACTGAAGCTTTCTTT
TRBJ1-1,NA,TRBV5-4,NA,CATNIRGGDTEAFF,TGTGCCACCAACATCCGAGGGGGGGACACTGAAGCTTTCTTT
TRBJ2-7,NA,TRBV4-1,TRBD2,CASSRATSGGYEQYF,TGCGCCAGCAGCCGGGCGACTAGCGGGGGATACGAGCAGTACTTC
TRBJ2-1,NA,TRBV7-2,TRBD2,CASSLGPRLAATYNEQFF,TGTGCCAGCAGCTTAGGACCTCGACTAGCGGCCACCTACAATGAGCAGTTCTTC
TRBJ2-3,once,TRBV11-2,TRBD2,CASSLSGLAELTDTQYF,TGTGCCAGCAGCTTAAGTGGACTAGCAGAACTGACAGATACGCAGTATTTT
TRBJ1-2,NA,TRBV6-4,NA,CASSDGPAESYTF,TGTGCCAGCAGTGACGGGCCCGCTGAGAGCTACACCTTC
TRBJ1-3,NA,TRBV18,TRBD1,CASSPGQGIGNTIYF,TGTGCCAGCTCACCGGGACAGGGTATTGGAAACACCATATATTTT
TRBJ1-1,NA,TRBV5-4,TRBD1,CASRLGGDMNTEAFF,TGTGCCAGCAGGTTAGGGGGCGACATGAACACTGAAGCTTTCTTT
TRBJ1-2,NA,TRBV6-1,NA,CASSAGSNYGYTF,TGTGCCAGCAGTGCCGGGAGCAACTATGGCTACACCTTC
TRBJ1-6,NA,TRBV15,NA,CATSLDSGSPLHF,TGTGCCACCAGCTTGGACTCTGGTTCACCCCTCCACTTT
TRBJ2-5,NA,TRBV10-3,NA,CAITNGGTPGETQYF,TGTGCCATCACTAACGGAGGGACCCCAGGGGAGACCCAGTACTTC
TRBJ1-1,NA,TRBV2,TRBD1,CASSQLDPGQTNTEAFF,TGTGCCAGCAGTCAACTCGACCCGGGACAGACGAACACTGAAGCTTTCTTT
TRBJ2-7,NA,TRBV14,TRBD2,CASSLRLAGGYEQYF,TGTGCCAGCAGCCTCAGACTAGCGGGGGGCTACGAGCAGTACTTC
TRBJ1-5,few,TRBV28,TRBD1,CASRGTGPQPQHF,TGTGCCAGCAGGGGGACAGGGCCTCAGCCCCAGCATTTT